This T cell receptor (beta chain) originates from a study of cytomegalovirus exposure and HLA in healthy donors. For the study at large: The 130 or so validation repertoires, a later analysis reported, used the same platform as the approximately 730 repertoires from the first cohort.

The CDR3 consists of 15 residues. V lost 3 bases, J lost 4 bases, and 4 bases stayed unmatched. Per the germline V gene, CDR1 is SGDLS and CDR2 is YYNGEE. Study-wide results and caveats: Altogether, 150 to 200 TCR beta chains were recorded as cytomegalovirus-associated.

With regard to this clone: Its antigen is undetermined.

Separate from the roughly 720-subject first cohort was the approximately 130-subject validation cohort, to which the donors belonged. The method was immunoSEQ multiplex PCR; TCRdb's version includes in-frame clones alone and lacks a portion of them. The sample has over 100,000 clones, just under 95% seen once; the top ten hold 0.8% to 0.9%. This receptor was taken from a woman aged 18-30 years in good health and CMV-seronegative. The chain combines TRBV9 with TRBJ1-3; 10 bases are shared with TRBD1. The material sequenced was PBMCs. The CDR3 DNA follows: TGTGCCAGCAGCGCGACAGGGGGCGCGGGAAACACCATATATTTT. This gives the protein CASSATGGAGNTIYF.